Listed below are T cell receptor beta chains from one sample, sequenced in a study of T cell responses to AZD1222 COVID-19 vaccine. Only in-frame clones appear in the TCRdb table, and some are missing; sequencing was by immunoSEQ multiplex PCR. The sample yields under 150,000 clones, roughly 80% seen once. Here the sequenced sample was peripheral blood, taken on day 0 of MenACWY control vaccination. All receptors come from an adult in good health. Both conserved end residues are trimmed from each CDR3.

v_gene	j_gene	CDR3aa
TRBV6-5	TRBJ1-1	ASSYGRTTEGTEAF
TRBV7-8	TRBJ2-1	ASGLSRGGRYNEQF
TRBV24-1	TRBJ1-2	ATSDGTYGYT
TRBV24-1	TRBJ2-5	ATSDLGHGWETQY
TRBV3-1/TRBV3-2	TRBJ1-5	ASSRGGRQPQH
TRBV18	TRBJ1-4	ASSRGRFNEKLF
TRBV10-1	TRBJ2-2	ASSESSGGTNTGELF
TRBV11-2	TRBJ2-1	ASTLDRDNEQF
TRBV5-5	TRBJ1-4	ASSLLPATNEKLF
TRBV6-5	TRBJ1-3	ASSSPGGPGNTIY
TRBV15	TRBJ1-5	ATSRDYNQPQH
TRBV24-1	TRBJ2-5	ATSDSRTGTKETQY
TRBV7-3	TRBJ2-2	ASSLGDSRSGGELF
TRBV6-1	TRBJ1-2	ASSEQGVNYGYT
TRBV11-2	TRBJ2-1	ASSFGAEQF
TRBV4-1	TRBJ2-2	ASRPTGGITGELF
TRBV3-1/TRBV3-2	TRBJ1-2	ASSRLARFDGYT
TRBV6-6	TRBJ1-3	ASSGSHRGQGNTIY
TRBV20-1	TRBJ1-1	SASESWNTEAF
TRBV29-1	TRBJ2-5	SVVKQGGETQY
TRBV5-1	TRBJ2-1	ASSGGGVPPYNEQF
TRBV7-9	TRBJ2-3	ASSLGAGTDTQY
TRBV6-5	TRBJ1-1	ASSYSRNTEAF
TRBV5-5	TRBJ2-1	ASRSLAGGAYNEQF
TRBV13	TRBJ2-1	ASSLGQPGTYNEQF
TRBV12-3/TRBV12-4	TRBJ1-2	ASSSGGYGYT
TRBV28	TRBJ1-5	ASSPGTINQPQH
TRBV11-2	TRBJ1-4	ASSFLASNEKLF
TRBV6-5	TRBJ1-1	ASSFLTTGQNTEAF
TRBV6-5	TRBJ1-3	ARAAQATSGNTIY
TRBV9	TRBJ1-6	ASSVAWGNSPLH
TRBV3-1/TRBV3-2	TRBJ1-2	ASSHTGTANYGYT
TRBV5-6	TRBJ1-2	ASSLIEGKGGYT
TRBV30	TRBJ1-2	AWTIQGNYGYT
TRBV10-3	TRBJ1-1	ATSFGGQTSAF
TRBV7-8	TRBJ1-5	ASSSKVGEGQPQH
TRBV11-2	TRBJ1-1	ASSLDYSGTEAF